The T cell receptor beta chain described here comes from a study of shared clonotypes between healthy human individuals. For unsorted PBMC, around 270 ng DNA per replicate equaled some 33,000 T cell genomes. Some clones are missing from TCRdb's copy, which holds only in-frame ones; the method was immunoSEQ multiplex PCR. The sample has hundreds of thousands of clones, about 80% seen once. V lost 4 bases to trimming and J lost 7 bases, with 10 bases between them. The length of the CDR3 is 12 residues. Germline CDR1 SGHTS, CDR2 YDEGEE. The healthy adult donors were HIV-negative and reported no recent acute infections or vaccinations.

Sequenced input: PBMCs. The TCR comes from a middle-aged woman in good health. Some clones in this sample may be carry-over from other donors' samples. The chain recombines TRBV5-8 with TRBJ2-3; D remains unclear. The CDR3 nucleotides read TGTGCCAGCAGCCCCCTGAGGAATACGCAGTATTTT. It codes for CASSPLRNTQYF.